The sequence of this TCR beta chain was determined in a study of shared clonotypes between healthy human individuals. The authors divided CD4+ cells into CD45RA+ naive and CD45RA-negative memory subsets. The study, taken as a whole, reports: Despite large depth, sorted-subset datasets appeared incompletely sequenced.

As concerns this clone: Its antigen is unknown.

An assay was performed, and its level was deep. Sequencing used immunoSEQ multiplex PCR; TCRdb keeps in-frame clones, though not all of them. The repertoire holds some 2.4 million clones, with over 85% as singletons. The V gene lost 7 bases and the J gene lost 3 bases, with 20 bases spanning the gap. Germline-derived CDR1 and CDR2 are MNHNY and SVGAGI (reference sequence). CDR3 size: 16 residues. Specimen: naive CD4+ T cells from PBMCs. Subset specified: CD45RA+ positively selected. The TCR originated in a man younger than 35 in good health. Some clones in this sample may be carry-over from other donors' samples. The chain carries TRBV6-6 and TRBJ2-3; D is uncertain. The CDR3 nucleotides are TGTGCCAGCACTAAGGGCGTGTCTGTGTTAACAGATACGCAGTATTTT. Amino acid sequence: CASTKGVSVLTDTQYF.